The next 12 T cell receptor beta chains were all read from a single sample in a study of vaccination effects on CD4 cells after COVID-19. Before sequencing took place, the ViraFEST assay used viral peptide pools to expand antigen-specific CD4+ T cells. Subsequent to less than eleven days of culture, CD4+ T cells were isolated. Two doses of BNT162b2 or mRNA-1273 vaccine were administered to participants. These TCRs are of unknown antigen specificity. Repertoires were generated with immunoSEQ multiplex PCR, while TCRdb's copy carries only in-frame clones and drops some. The sample lists 15,000 or so clones; 76% were seen once. The source material was CD4+ T cells from PBMCs cultured with HCoV-NL63 spike peptides, sampled after COVID-19 vaccination. These receptors were collected from a human donor who received a COVID-19 vaccine.

The DNA for the CDR3 is TGTGCCACCAGCAATCCCGGATATAATTCACCCCTCCACTTT. This encodes CATSNPGYNSPLHF. V usage is TRBV15 and J usage is TRBJ1-6, with D uncertain. The V gene lost 4 bases and the J gene lost 4 bases, with 8 bases spanning the gap. CDR3 size: 14 residues. Per the germline V gene, CDR1 is LNHNV and CDR2 is YYDKDF (reference sequence). The complete variable domain, with remaining parts taken from reference TRBV15 and TRBJ1-6, reads DAMVIQNPRYQVTQFGKPVTLSCSQTLNHNVMYWYQQKSSQAPKLLFHYYDKDFNNEADTPDNFQSRRPNTSFCFLDIRSPGLGDTAMYLCATSNPGYNSPLHFGNGTRLTVT.

The chain carries TRBV9 and TRBJ2-4; D call uncertain. The CDR3 consists of 15 residues. Trimming removed 0 bases from V and 0 bases from J, with 7 bases in between. Germline loops: CDR1 SGDLS, CDR2 YYNGEE. This CDR3 reads CASSVGSLAKNIQYF. The DNA for the CDR3 is TGTGCCAGCAGCGTAGGCTCCTTAGCCAAAAACATTCAGTACTTC. Filled out from reference TRBV9 and TRBJ2-4, the complete variable domain reads DSGVTQTPKHLITATGQRVTLRCSPRSGDLSVYWYQQSLDQGLQFLIQYYNGEERAKGNILERFSAQQFPDLHSELNLSSLELGDSALYFCASSVGSLAKNIQYFGAGTRLSVL.

V gene TRBV5-4 combines with J gene TRBJ1-1; tentatively, D is TRBD1 (5 bases). Germline V lookup: CDR1 SGHNT, CDR2 YYREEE (reference sequence). The CDR3 loop spans 15 amino acids. The V end was cut by 0 bases, the J end by 1 base, with 10 bases between. The chain's CDR3 is CASSLEETANTEAFF. The DNA for the CDR3 is TGTGCCAGCAGCTTGGAGGAGACAGCGAACACTGAAGCTTTCTTT.

The chain is built from TRBV6-2 or TRBV6-3 and TRBJ1-1; TRBD1 might be the D (5 bases). Germline lookup yields CDR1 MNHEY and CDR2 SVGEGT. This CDR3 has 13 residues. Trimming cost V 2 bases and J 1 base, with 5 bases left between them. CDR3 nucleotide sequence: TGTGCCAGCAGTTACGGGGGGAACACTGAAGCTTTCTTT. This translates into CASSYGGNTEAFF.

The rearrangement links TRBV28 to TRBJ1-6; unclear D gene. Germline CDR1 MDHEN, CDR2 SYDVKM. The V and J ends lost 6 bases and 7 bases respectively, with 13 bases between them. The CDR3 length is 14 residues. The CDR3 here is CASSGGLKNSPLHF. The CDR3 region has the DNA TGTGCCAGCAGCGGCGGACTCAAAAATTCACCCCTCCACTTT.

J is TRBJ1-1 and V is TRBV7-3; weak D call: TRBD1 (5 bases). Germline V lookup: CDR1 SGHTA, CDR2 FQGTGA. The length of the CDR3 is 15 residues. Trimming shortened V by 5 bases and J by 0 bases, and 13 bases separated the two germline ends. The CDR3 DNA follows: TGTGCCAGCAGCACTATGACAGACATGAACACTGAAGCTTTCTTT. Translated: CASSTMTDMNTEAFF.

The chain has TRBV7-9 and TRBJ1-6, with D hard to call. Between the trimmed V and J ends, which lost 4 bases and 5 bases, there was a span of 12 bases. Per germline, CDR1 SEHNR and CDR2 FQNEAQ (reference sequence). This CDR3 contains 15 residues. CDR3 sequence: CASSYGGLDNSPLHF. The CDR3 DNA sequence: TGTGCCAGCAGCTACGGAGGTTTGGATAATTCACCCCTCCACTTT.

This clone was found a few times. The chain is built from TRBV12-3 or TRBV12-4 and TRBJ1-5; D call uncertain. This CDR3 has 12 residues. V was shortened by 3 bases and J by 0 bases, with 0 bases between the two germline ends. CDR3 bases: TGTGCCAGCAGTTTTAGCAATCAGCCCCAGCATTTT. This encodes CASSFSNQPQHF.

V gene TRBV4-1 combines with J gene TRBJ2-4, with TRBD2 matching over 9 bases. V was pared by 1 base and J by 0 bases, with 7 bases of the junction left unmatched. The CDR3 is 18 amino acids. CDR1 MGHRA and CDR2 YSYEKL come from the germline V gene. This chain's CDR3 is CASSQGSQRGVAKNIQYF. The CDR3 DNA follows: TGCGCCAGCAGCCAAGGATCCCAGCGGGGGGTAGCCAAAAACATTCAGTACTTC.

The J gene is TRBJ1-1, the V gene TRBV2; TRBD1 matches at 8 bases. The ends lost 5 bases at V and 0 bases at J; junction bases unmatched: 5. This CDR3 region has 15 residues. Germline CDR1 SNHLY, CDR2 FYNNEI. CDR3 residues: CASSKQGGMNTEAFF. The CDR3 region has the DNA TGTGCCAGCAGTAAACAGGGGGGGATGAACACTGAAGCTTTCTTT.

J is TRBJ2-1 and V is TRBV5-1; D is possibly TRBD1 (6 bases). Germline V CDR1 and CDR2: SGHRS, YFSETQ. The CDR3 sequence is 15 residues long. V lost 4 bases, J lost 1 base, and 12 bases lay in between. In DNA form, the CDR3 reads TGCGCCAGCAGCGCTTCGGACAGTTCCTACAATGAGCAGTTCTTC. This sequence encodes CASSASDSSYNEQFF.

The V gene is TRBV6-5, the J gene TRBJ2-1; possibly TRBD1 for D (6 bases). The germline V and J ends were trimmed by 0 bases and 4 bases, with 10 bases remaining between them. CDR3 length: 15 amino acids. The V gene's germline CDR1 is MNHEY and CDR2 SVGAGI. The DNA of the CDR3 is TGTGCCAGCAGTTACTCAGGGACACCTTACAATGAGCAGTTCTTC. Protein sequence: CASSYSGTPYNEQFF.